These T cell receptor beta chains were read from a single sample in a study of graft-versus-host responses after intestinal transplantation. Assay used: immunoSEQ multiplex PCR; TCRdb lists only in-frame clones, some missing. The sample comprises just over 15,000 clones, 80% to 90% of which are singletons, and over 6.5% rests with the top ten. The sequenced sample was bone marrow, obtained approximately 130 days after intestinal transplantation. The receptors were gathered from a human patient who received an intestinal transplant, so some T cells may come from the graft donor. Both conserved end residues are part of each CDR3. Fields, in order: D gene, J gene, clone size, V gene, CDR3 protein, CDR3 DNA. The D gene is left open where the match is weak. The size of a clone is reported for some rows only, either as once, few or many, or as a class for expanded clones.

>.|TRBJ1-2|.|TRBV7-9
CASSFNALAGYTF
TGTGCCAGCAGCTTTAACGCCTTAGCTGGCTACACCTTC
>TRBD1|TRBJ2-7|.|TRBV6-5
CASSYGQGGVYEQYF
TGTGCCAGCAGTTATGGACAGGGCGGTGTCTACGAGCAGTACTTC
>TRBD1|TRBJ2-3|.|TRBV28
CASSLWTGESGKPSTDTQYF
TGTGCCAGCAGTTTATGGACAGGGGAGAGTGGAAAACCATCAACAGATACGCAGTATTTT
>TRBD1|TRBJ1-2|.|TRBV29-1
CSVEDQTGQGARYTF
TGCAGCGTTGAAGATCAGACGGGACAGGGGGCCAGGTACACCTTC
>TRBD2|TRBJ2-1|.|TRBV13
CASSFSGNYNEQFF
TGTGCCAGCAGCTTTAGCGGGAACTACAATGAGCAGTTCTTC
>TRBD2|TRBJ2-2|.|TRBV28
CASRLATNTGELFF
TGTGCCAGCCGACTAGCGACGAACACCGGGGAGCTGTTTTTT
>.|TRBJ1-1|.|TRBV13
CASSVRGVNEAFF
TGTGCCAGCAGCGTCAGGGGAGTTAATGAAGCTTTCTTT
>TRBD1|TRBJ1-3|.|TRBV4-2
CASRGTGFLFSGNTIYF
TGTGCCAGCAGGGGGACAGGGTTTCTCTTCTCTGGAAACACCATATATTTT
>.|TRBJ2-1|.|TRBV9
CASSVVGLAWDEQFF
TGTGCCAGCAGCGTAGTAGGGCTAGCGTGGGACGAGCAGTTCTTC
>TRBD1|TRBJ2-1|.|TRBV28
CASSQGTGSPYNEQFF
TGTGCCAGCAGTCAAGGGACAGGGTCCCCGTACAATGAGCAGTTCTTC
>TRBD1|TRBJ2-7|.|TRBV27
CASRNRDRLPPPYF
TGTGCCAGCAGGAATAGGGACAGACTCCCACCTCCCTACTTC
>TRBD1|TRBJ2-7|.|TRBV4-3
CASSPSGGGSYEQYF
TGCGCCAGCAGCCCCTCAGGGGGCGGCTCCTACGAGCAGTACTTC
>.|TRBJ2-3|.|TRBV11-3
CASSFESTDTQYF
TGTGCCAGCAGCTTTGAGAGCACAGATACGCAGTATTTT
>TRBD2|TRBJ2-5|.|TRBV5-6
CASSPGLAYVRQETQYF
TGTGCCAGCAGCCCGGGACTAGCGTATGTAAGGCAAGAGACCCAGTACTTC
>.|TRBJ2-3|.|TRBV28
CASSFVRSPTDTQYF
TGTGCCAGCAGTTTTGTTCGTTCTCCCACAGATACGCAGTATTTT
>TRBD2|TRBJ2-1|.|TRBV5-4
CASSLLAGIYNEQFF
TGTGCCAGCAGCTTGTTAGCGGGTATCTACAATGAGCAGTTCTTC
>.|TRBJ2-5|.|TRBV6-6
CASSYDLLSHKKTQYF
TGTGCCAGCAGTTATGATCTACTGAGCCATAAAAAGACCCAGTACTTC
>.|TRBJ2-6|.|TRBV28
CASSPSEVTGANVLTF
TGTGCCAGCAGTCCCTCAGAGGTTACTGGGGCCAACGTCCTGACTTTC
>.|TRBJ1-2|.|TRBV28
CASSSTGSNYGYTF
TGTGCCAGCAGTTCAACAGGGAGTAACTATGGCTACACCTTC
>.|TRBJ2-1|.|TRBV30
CAWRGLFYNEQFF
TGTGCCTGGAGAGGACTTTTCTACAATGAGCAGTTCTTC
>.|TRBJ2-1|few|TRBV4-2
CASSQEAVLPYNEQFF
TGTGCCAGCAGCCAAGAAGCGGTCTTGCCCTACAATGAGCAGTTCTTC
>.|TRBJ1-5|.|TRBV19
CASSSGGGRNQPQHF
TGTGCCAGTAGTTCTGGGGGGGGTCGCAATCAGCCCCAGCATTTT
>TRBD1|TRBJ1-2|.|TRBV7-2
CASSSLTGNYGYTF
TGTGCCAGCAGCTCTTTGACAGGGAACTATGGCTACACCTTC